This TCR beta chain came from a study of cytomegalovirus exposure and HLA in healthy donors. The PCR ran on 60 Vbeta and 13 Jbeta primers. Assay: immunoSEQ multiplex PCR; the TCRdb copy retains only in-frame clones and omits some. The profile shows over 130,000 clones, more than 75% of them singletons. CDR3 length: 14 residues. V was shortened by 7 bases and J by 4 bases, with 17 bases between the two germline ends. Germline V CDR1 and CDR2: LNHDA, SQIVND (reference sequence). Concerning this clone: What it binds is unknown.

Study-wide findings and caveats: Some public TCRs appeared in many individuals, while most sequences were rare. Reports indicate that TCR beta sequences accurately predicted the HLA-A and HLA-B alleles of most subjects.

The chain employs TRBV19 and TRBJ2-7; TRBD2 might be the D (5 bases). The sample consisted of PBMCs. The clonotype comes from a man aged 50 to 59 in good health and CMV-seronegative. The CDR3 nucleotides read TGTGCCAGTACCGCCGGAGGTTGGGAGTACGAGCAGTACTTC. Translating it yields CASTAGGWEYEQYF.